The 20 T cell receptor beta chains in this list originate from one sample, sequenced in a study of Tregs in tolerant kidney transplant recipients. The method was immunoSEQ multiplex PCR; TCRdb's version includes in-frame clones alone and lacks a portion of them. The table records 75,000 to 85,000 clones, approximately 90% of them present only once. Source: Tregs from blood, taken before the transplant. All receptors derive from a human donor who received a combined kidney and bone marrow transplant.

This sequence joins TRBV9 and TRBJ2-1; D perhaps matches TRBD2 (6 bases). Germline V gene data show CDR1 as SGDLS and CDR2 as YYNGEE. The germline V and J ends were trimmed by 4 bases and 9 bases, with 11 bases remaining between them. CDR3 length equals 12 residues. CDR3 nucleotides: TGTGCCAGCAGCTCGGGACTTTTTGAGCAGTTCTTC. It is translated as CASSSGLFEQFF. The complete variable domain, with remaining parts taken from reference TRBV9 and TRBJ2-1, reads DSGVTQTPKHLITATGQRVTLRCSPRSGDLSVYWYQQSLDQGLQFLIQYYNGEERAKGNILERFSAQQFPDLHSELNLSSLELGDSALYFCASSSGLFEQFFGPGTRLTVL.

The chain has TRBV10-2 and TRBJ1-3; D call uncertain. From germline, CDR1 is WSHSY and CDR2 SAAADI. The CDR3 is made up of 13 amino acids. Trimming removed 0 bases from V and 4 bases from J, with 4 bases in between. The CDR3 DNA is TGCGCCAGCAGTGAGTCAGGGGGAAACACCATATATTTT. It translates to CASSESGGNTIYF.

This chain uses TRBV9 with TRBJ2-7; TRBD2 aligns across 7 bases. Germline loops: CDR1 SGDLS, CDR2 YYNGEE. The CDR3 is made up of 15 amino acids. V lost 2 bases to trimming and J lost 1 base; unmatched junction nucleotides: 6. The CDR3 sequence: CASSVGGSESYEQYF. CDR3 coding DNA: TGTGCCAGCAGCGTGGGCGGGAGTGAATCCTACGAGCAGTACTTC.

V gene TRBV7-3 combines with J gene TRBJ2-3; D call uncertain. V shed 0 bases and J shed 0 bases, with 4 bases lying between them. This CDR3 contains 14 residues. Germline CDR1 and CDR2: SGHTA and FQGTGA. CDR3 DNA: TGTGCCAGCAGCTTAACGGATAGCACAGATACGCAGTATTTT. Its protein is CASSLTDSTDTQYF.

The V gene is TRBV5-1, the J gene TRBJ2-2; the D gene is possibly TRBD2 (6 bases). The ends were cut back, 3 bases at V and 0 bases at J, with 12 bases in the middle. The germline gives CDR1 SGHRS, CDR2 YFSETQ. The CDR3 sequence is 16 residues long. CDR3 residues: CASSSLAGTNTGELFF. The CDR3 region has the DNA TGCGCCAGCAGCTCCCTCGCGGGGACGAACACCGGGGAGCTGTTTTTT. The full variable domain, rest sourced from reference TRBV5-1 and TRBJ2-2, is KAGVTQTPRYLIKTRGQQVTLSCSPISGHRSVSWYQQTPGQGLQFLFEYFSETQRNKGNFPGRFSGRQFSNSRSEMNVSTLELGDSALYLCASSSLAGTNTGELFFGEGSRLTVL.

The rearrangement uses TRBV25-1 and TRBJ2-1, with TRBD1 matching 11 bases. The J segment lost 6 bases and the V segment lost 6 bases, leaving 7 bases of the junction unmatched. This CDR3 is built from 15 residues. Germline CDR1 is MGHDK and CDR2 is SYGVNS. This CDR3 is CASSLFGTGGNEQFF. The CDR3 coding sequence is TGTGCCAGCAGCCTATTTGGGACAGGGGGCAATGAGCAGTTCTTC.

The V and J genes are TRBV20-1 and TRBJ2-5, with D tentatively TRBD1 (5 bases). CDR3 length: 11 residues. Trimming stripped 3 bases from V and 5 bases from J, with 7 bases between. Germline CDR1 is DFQATT and CDR2 is SNEGSKA (reference sequence). The CDR3 DNA follows: TGCAGTGCTAGTTCAGGGGAGACCCAGTACTTC. Translation gives CSASSGETQYF.

The rearrangement uses TRBV7-2 and TRBJ1-2; 7 bases are a match to TRBD1. V was clipped by 5 bases and J by 4 bases; unmatched bases: 13. In germline, CDR1 is SGHTA, CDR2 FQGNSA. The CDR3 is 16 residues long. The CDR3 protein is CASSLQSSGGGYGYTF. The CDR3 DNA sequence: TGTGCCAGCAGCCTCCAAAGTTCAGGGGGAGGCTATGGCTACACCTTC.

This chain uses TRBV18 with TRBJ1-1; D ambiguous. The V and J ends lost 5 bases and 4 bases respectively, with 17 bases between them. The CDR3 is made up of 15 amino acids. Per germline, CDR1 KGHSH and CDR2 LQKENI. The CDR3 protein is CASSSARGSATEAFF. The CDR3 DNA reads as TGTGCCAGCTCATCCGCTCGTGGGTCGGCCACTGAAGCTTTCTTT.

This chain joins TRBV5-1 and TRBJ2-7; 7 bases align to TRBD1. This CDR3 spans 15 amino acids. Germline V gene lookup returns CDR1 SGHRS and CDR2 YFSETQ. V shed 2 bases and J 0 bases; nucleotides not matched to a gene: 5. The CDR3 spells CASSFRRGRSYEQYF. In DNA, the CDR3 is TGCGCCAGCAGCTTCCGAAGGGGGCGCTCCTACGAGCAGTACTTC. The full variable domain, its missing parts supplied by reference TRBV5-1 and TRBJ2-7, is KAGVTQTPRYLIKTRGQQVTLSCSPISGHRSVSWYQQTPGQGLQFLFEYFSETQRNKGNFPGRFSGRQFSNSRSEMNVSTLELGDSALYLCASSFRRGRSYEQYFGPGTRLTVT.

The chain has TRBV10-1 and TRBJ2-1, with D possibly matching TRBD1 (5 bases). Deletions cut 10 bases from V and 5 bases from J, with 27 bases between. The CDR3 has 17 amino acids. Germline CDR1 reads WNHNN; CDR2 reads SYGVQD (reference sequence). CDR3 protein: CANGADRVSYSDNEQFF. Written as DNA, the CDR3 is TGCGCCAACGGAGCCGACAGAGTTTCTTATTCGGACAATGAGCAGTTCTTC.

This clone is a singleton in its sample. The V call is TRBV9, the J call TRBJ2-7; TRBD2 aligns across 10 bases. Germline V lookup: CDR1 SGDLS, CDR2 YYNGEE. This CDR3 has 16 amino acids. Trimming removed 3 bases from V and 1 base from J; junction bases left unmatched: 7. CDR3 residues: CASSATGTSASYEQYF. CDR3 in DNA: TGTGCCAGCAGCGCGACCGGGACTAGCGCTTCCTACGAGCAGTACTTC.

The gene calls are TRBV30 and TRBJ2-3, with D possibly TRBD2 on 6 matching bases. Between the trimmed V and J ends, which lost 5 bases and 5 bases, there was a span of 11 bases. This CDR3 region has 12 residues. Germline V gene lookup returns CDR1 GTSNPN and CDR2 SVGIG (reference sequence). CDR3 nucleotides: TGTGCCTGGGGAGGGAGAGGAGATACGCAGTATTTT. Its protein is CAWGGRGDTQYF.

The gene calls are TRBV4-2 and TRBJ2-1; TRBD1 aligns across 7 bases. The J segment lost 5 bases and the V segment lost 4 bases, leaving 11 bases of the junction unmatched. Per the germline V gene, CDR1 is LGHNA and CDR2 is YNFKEQ. The CDR3 loop spans 16 amino acids. CDR3 in amino acids: CASSLAHRGKDNEQFF. The CDR3, as DNA: TGTGCCAGCAGCCTAGCTCACAGGGGCAAGGACAATGAGCAGTTCTTC.

The CDR3: CASTLKGGYGYTF. Here the CDR3 DNA reads TGTGCCAGCACACTCAAGGGGGGCTATGGCTACACCTTC. V is TRBV28 and J is TRBJ1-2; perhaps TRBD1 as D (6 bases). With 7 bases removed from V and 4 bases from J, the gap between germline ends came to 13 bases. Per germline, CDR1 MDHEN and CDR2 SYDVKM. CDR3 length equals 13 residues.

The V and J genes are TRBV27 and TRBJ2-3; D gene uncertain. This CDR3 is 14 amino acids long. Looked up from germline, CDR1 is MNHEY and CDR2 is SMNVEV (reference sequence). Trimming cost V 5 bases and J 0 bases, with 9 bases left between them. This CDR3 reads CASSRISSTDTQYF. CDR3 nucleotide sequence: TGTGCCAGCAGTAGGATCTCTAGCACAGATACGCAGTATTTT.

V is TRBV28 and J is TRBJ2-7; a weak D match, TRBD1 (7 bases). Trimming removed 2 bases at V and 6 bases at J, with 11 bases between. The germline V gene encodes CDR1 MDHEN and CDR2 SYDVKM. The CDR3 spans 13 residues. CDR3 bases: TGTGCCAGCAGTTTAGGAGGGGGCAGCGAGCAGTACTTC. Its protein product is CASSLGGGSEQYF. Supplemented by reference TRBV28 and TRBJ2-7, the full variable domain reads DVKVTQSSRYLVKRTGEKVFLECVQDMDHENMFWYRQDPGLGLRLIYFSYDVKMKEKGDIPEGYSVSREKKERFSLILESASTNQTSMYLCASSLGGGSEQYFGPGTRLTVT.

V usage is TRBV10-3 and J usage is TRBJ2-3, with 7 bases lining up with TRBD1. The CDR3 runs 14 residues. Germline V gene data show CDR1 as ENHRY and CDR2 as SYGVKD. With 4 bases clipped from V and 6 bases from J, the junction kept 7 bases outside the gene matches. The CDR3 loop reads CAISVARGYDTQYF. The CDR3 DNA sequence: TGTGCCATCAGTGTGGCCAGGGGGTACGATACGCAGTATTTT.

The V call is TRBV5-4, the J call TRBJ2-5; D might be TRBD1 or TRBD2, each matching 5 bases. The DNA end is a closer match to TRBJ2-7, so the J assignment may be wrong. Per the germline V gene, CDR1 is SGHNT and CDR2 is YYREEE (reference sequence). This CDR3 spans 15 amino acids. CDR3 sequence (DNA): TGTGCCAGCAGCTTGGATGGGGGTGGGAACTACGAGCAGTACTTC. Amino acids: CASSLDGGGNYEQYF.

V gene TRBV7-9 combines with J gene TRBJ2-7, with a possible D match to TRBD1 (6 bases). V dropped 5 bases and J dropped 3 bases, with 8 bases sitting between them. The CDR3 consists of 12 residues. The germline gives CDR1 SEHNR, CDR2 FQNEAQ (reference sequence). For the CDR3, the DNA is TGTGCCAGCAGCCTACAGGGCTACGAGCAGTACTTC. Protein sequence: CASSLQGYEQYF.